Given below is one T cell receptor beta chain in context. Its target is not known. These data belong to a study of cytotoxic CD8 clonotypes in ibrutinib-treated CLL. The overall study: Within the patient group, under 12 were relapsed/refractory and approximately 16 treatment-naive, and 17 to 18 were IGHV unmutated. Study-level findings and limits: Among the clonotypes, public ones were uncommon and contracted or held stable on treatment.

Clones were read by immunoSEQ multiplex PCR, and TCRdb kept only the in-frame ones, dropping some. The table lists almost 250,000 clones, roughly 70% of them singletons. The sample in question was PBMCs, obtained after 24 months of ibrutinib treatment. This clonotype was sampled from a human donor with chronic lymphocytic leukemia.

CDR3 sequence (DNA): TGTGCCATCCCTCGGACAGGGGGAAACACCGGGGAGCTGTTTTTT. This encodes CAIPRTGGNTGELFF. V is TRBV28 and J is TRBJ2-2, with TRBD1 identical over 10 bases. CDR1 is MDHEN and CDR2 is SYDVKM in the germline V gene. With 10 bases clipped from V and 2 bases from J, the junction kept 7 bases outside the gene matches. The CDR3 sequence is 15 residues long.